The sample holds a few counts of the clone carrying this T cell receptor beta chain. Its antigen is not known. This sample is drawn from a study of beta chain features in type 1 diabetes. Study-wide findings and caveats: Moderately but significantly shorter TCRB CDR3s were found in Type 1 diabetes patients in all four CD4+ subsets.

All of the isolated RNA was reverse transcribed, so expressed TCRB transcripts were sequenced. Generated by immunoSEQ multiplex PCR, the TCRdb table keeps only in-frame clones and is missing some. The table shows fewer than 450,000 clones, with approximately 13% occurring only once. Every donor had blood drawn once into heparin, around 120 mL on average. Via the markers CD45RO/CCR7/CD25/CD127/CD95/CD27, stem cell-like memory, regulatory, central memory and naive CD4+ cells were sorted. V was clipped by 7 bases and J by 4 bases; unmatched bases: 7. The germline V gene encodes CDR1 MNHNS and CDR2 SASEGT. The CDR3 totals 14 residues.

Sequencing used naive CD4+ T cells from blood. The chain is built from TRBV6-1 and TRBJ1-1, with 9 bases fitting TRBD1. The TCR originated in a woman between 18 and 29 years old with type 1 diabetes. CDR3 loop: CASTVGTGITEAFF. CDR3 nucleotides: TGTGCCAGCACTGTCGGGACAGGGATCACTGAAGCTTTCTTT.